A selection of T cell receptor beta chains follows, all from one sample in a study of cytomegalovirus exposure and HLA in healthy donors. Only in-frame clones appear in the TCRdb table, and some are missing; sequencing was by immunoSEQ multiplex PCR. Among fewer than 250,000 clones listed, around four fifths were seen once. The sample was PBMCs. These receptor sequences come from a boy aged 2-15 years in good health and CMV-seronegative. The CDR3 runs from the conserved cysteine through the conserved F or W. The order of the fields is CDR3 length, D gene, J gene, clone size, V gene, CDR3 DNA, CDR3 protein. D genes are given only for firm matches. Part of the rows lack a size; the others show once, few, many or a class for expanded clones.

CDR3 length: 16; D gene: NA; J gene: TRBJ1-2; clone size: once; V gene: TRBV5-6; CDR3 DNA: TGTGCCACCAGCTTTGAGGGGACTCCGGTTAACTATGGCTACACCTTC; CDR3 protein: CATSFEGTPVNYGYTF
CDR3 length: 17; D gene: TRBD2; J gene: TRBJ2-7; clone size: NA; V gene: TRBV7-8; CDR3 DNA: TGTGCCAGCAGACCCACTAGCGGGCTGGCGAGCTCCTACGAGCAGTACTTC; CDR3 protein: CASRPTSGLASSYEQYF
CDR3 length: 15; D gene: NA; J gene: TRBJ1-2; clone size: NA; V gene: TRBV7-3; CDR3 DNA: TGTGCCAGCAGCTTAATCGGGGGGTTGGGCTATGGCTACACCTTC; CDR3 protein: CASSLIGGLGYGYTF
CDR3 length: 16; D gene: NA; J gene: TRBJ1-3; clone size: once; V gene: TRBV7-9; CDR3 DNA: TGTGCCAGCAGCACAACAAGCGGTTTCTTTGGAAACACCATATATTTT; CDR3 protein: CASSTTSGFFGNTIYF
CDR3 length: 15; D gene: TRBD1; J gene: TRBJ2-3; clone size: NA; V gene: TRBV11-3; CDR3 DNA: TGTGCCAGCAGCCCGGGACAGGCAAGCACAGATACGCAGTATTTT; CDR3 protein: CASSPGQASTDTQYF
CDR3 length: 13; D gene: NA; J gene: TRBJ1-1; clone size: few; V gene: TRBV5-1; CDR3 DNA: TGCGCCAGCAGAGCCGGTGGGAGCACTGAAGCTTTCTTT; CDR3 protein: CASRAGGSTEAFF
CDR3 length: 15; D gene: TRBD1; J gene: TRBJ1-1; clone size: NA; V gene: TRBV19; CDR3 DNA: TGTGCCAGTAGTGATTGGGACAGGGGGCGTACTGAAGCTTTCTTT; CDR3 protein: CASSDWDRGRTEAFF
CDR3 length: 16; D gene: NA; J gene: TRBJ1-2; clone size: NA; V gene: TRBV21-1; CDR3 DNA: TGTGCCAGCAGCAAAGATGAGGGGGCGCCTGACTATGGCTACACCTTC; CDR3 protein: CASSKDEGAPDYGYTF
CDR3 length: 22; D gene: TRBD2; J gene: TRBJ2-3; clone size: NA; V gene: TRBV5-1; CDR3 DNA: TGCGCCAGCATCCCTATGAGTAGGGAAGATCTGGGACTAGCGGGAGTGGCAGATACGCAGTATTTT; CDR3 protein: CASIPMSREDLGLAGVADTQYF
CDR3 length: 13; D gene: TRBD1; J gene: TRBJ2-7; clone size: NA; V gene: TRBV9; CDR3 DNA: TGTGCCAGCAGCGTAGAAAGGGACAGCGAGCAGTACTTC; CDR3 protein: CASSVERDSEQYF
CDR3 length: 15; D gene: TRBD2; J gene: TRBJ2-4; clone size: NA; V gene: TRBV5-1; CDR3 DNA: TGCGCCAGCAGCCTTAGCGGGACGGACAAAAACATTCAGTACTTC; CDR3 protein: CASSLSGTDKNIQYF
CDR3 length: 15; D gene: TRBD1; J gene: TRBJ2-7; clone size: NA; V gene: TRBV25-1; CDR3 DNA: TGTGCCAGCAGTACCTCGGACAGGGGGCTTGGCGAGCAGTACTTC; CDR3 protein: CASSTSDRGLGEQYF
CDR3 length: 16; D gene: NA; J gene: TRBJ2-1; clone size: NA; V gene: TRBV19; CDR3 DNA: TGTGCCAGTACCACCAGGAAGGTGGGGGCATACAATGAGCAGTTCTTC; CDR3 protein: CASTTRKVGAYNEQFF
CDR3 length: 17; D gene: NA; J gene: TRBJ2-2; clone size: NA; V gene: TRBV30; CDR3 DNA: TGTGCCTGGACGAGCTTGGGCCAGAATTTTCTTTTGGGGGAGCTGTTTTTT; CDR3 protein: CAWTSLGQNFLLGELFF
CDR3 length: 14; D gene: NA; J gene: TRBJ2-3; clone size: once; V gene: TRBV7-2; CDR3 DNA: TGTGCCAGCAGCACGGACAGTAGCACAGATACGCAGTATTTT; CDR3 protein: CASSTDSSTDTQYF
CDR3 length: 14; D gene: TRBD1; J gene: TRBJ1-6; clone size: NA; V gene: TRBV7-9; CDR3 DNA: TGTGCCAGCAGCTCCCGACAGGGCGGTCCACCCCTCCACTTT; CDR3 protein: CASSSRQGGPPLHF
CDR3 length: 13; D gene: TRBD1; J gene: TRBJ1-1; clone size: once; V gene: TRBV6-1; CDR3 DNA: TGTGCCAGCAGAGACAGGGGAAGGGCTGAAGCTTTCTTT; CDR3 protein: CASRDRGRAEAFF
CDR3 length: 13; D gene: NA; J gene: TRBJ1-2; clone size: NA; V gene: TRBV6-5; CDR3 DNA: TGTGCCAGCAGTGGTTCGCCGAGCTATGGCTACACCTTC; CDR3 protein: CASSGSPSYGYTF
CDR3 length: 14; D gene: TRBD2; J gene: TRBJ2-3; clone size: NA; V gene: TRBV2; CDR3 DNA: TGTGCCAGCCCGACAAGCGGGAGCGGAGATACGCAGTATTTT; CDR3 protein: CASPTSGSGDTQYF
CDR3 length: 11; D gene: NA; J gene: TRBJ2-7; clone size: NA; V gene: TRBV5-8; CDR3 DNA: TGTGCCAGCAGCTATAGCTACGAGCAGTACTTC; CDR3 protein: CASSYSYEQYF
CDR3 length: 15; D gene: NA; J gene: TRBJ2-7; clone size: NA; V gene: TRBV15; CDR3 DNA: TGTGCCACCAGCTCGGGACACTTAAGCTCCTACGAGCAGTACTTC; CDR3 protein: CATSSGHLSSYEQYF
CDR3 length: 15; D gene: NA; J gene: TRBJ2-5; clone size: once; V gene: TRBV7-7; CDR3 DNA: TGTGCTAGCAGCTTATGGCAGGGGATCCAAGAGACCCAGTACTTC; CDR3 protein: CASSLWQGIQETQYF
CDR3 length: 11; D gene: NA; J gene: TRBJ1-1; clone size: NA; V gene: TRBV28; CDR3 DNA: TGTGCCTCCTCGGCGGGGACCGAAGCTTTCTTT; CDR3 protein: CASSAGTEAFF
CDR3 length: 15; D gene: TRBD1; J gene: TRBJ2-1; clone size: NA; V gene: TRBV11-1; CDR3 DNA: TGTGCCAGCACCCAGGGGACAGGTTGGAACAATGAGCAGTTCTTC; CDR3 protein: CASTQGTGWNNEQFF
CDR3 length: 14; D gene: NA; J gene: TRBJ2-3; clone size: NA; V gene: TRBV30; CDR3 DNA: TGTGCCCTAGGACAGGGAGGGCCGACAGATACGCAGTATTTT; CDR3 protein: CALGQGGPTDTQYF
CDR3 length: 13; D gene: NA; J gene: TRBJ1-1; clone size: NA; V gene: TRBV19; CDR3 DNA: TGTGCCAGTAGCTCAACAGGAAACACTGAAGCTTTCTTT; CDR3 protein: CASSSTGNTEAFF
CDR3 length: 15; D gene: TRBD2; J gene: TRBJ2-1; clone size: NA; V gene: TRBV19; CDR3 DNA: TGTGCCAGTAGTGTGTCCGGGACTAGCGCCCGTGAGCAGTTCTTC; CDR3 protein: CASSVSGTSAREQFF
CDR3 length: 14; D gene: NA; J gene: TRBJ1-1; clone size: NA; V gene: TRBV7-9; CDR3 DNA: TGTGCCAGCAGCTCCGACGGACAGAGGGCTGAAGCTTTCTTT; CDR3 protein: CASSSDGQRAEAFF
CDR3 length: 17; D gene: TRBD1; J gene: TRBJ1-1; clone size: NA; V gene: TRBV12-5; CDR3 DNA: TGTGCTAGTGGTTTAGGACAGGGAAGGGAATTCGACACTGAAGCTTTCTTT; CDR3 protein: CASGLGQGREFDTEAFF
CDR3 length: 13; D gene: NA; J gene: TRBJ2-5; clone size: NA; V gene: TRBV5-4; CDR3 DNA: TGTGCCACCCAACCCGGGACAACGGAGACCCAGTACTTC; CDR3 protein: CATQPGTTETQYF
CDR3 length: 14; D gene: NA; J gene: TRBJ2-7; clone size: NA; V gene: TRBV6-5; CDR3 DNA: TGTGCCAGCAGAAGGACAGTTGTGACCTACGAGCAGTACTTC; CDR3 protein: CASRRTVVTYEQYF
CDR3 length: 15; D gene: TRBD1; J gene: TRBJ1-5; clone size: NA; V gene: TRBV30; CDR3 DNA: TGTGCCTGGAGTAGAGGGACAGGGGCAGGGCAGCCCCAGCATTTT; CDR3 protein: CAWSRGTGAGQPQHF
CDR3 length: 14; D gene: TRBD1; J gene: TRBJ1-2; clone size: NA; V gene: TRBV5-6; CDR3 DNA: TGTGCCAGCAGCTGGGGGACAGGGCGTTCCGGCTACACCTTC; CDR3 protein: CASSWGTGRSGYTF
CDR3 length: 15; D gene: NA; J gene: TRBJ2-1; clone size: NA; V gene: TRBV29-1; CDR3 DNA: TGCAGCGTTGAAGAAGTCCGGAGTCGCCACAATGAGCAGTTCTTC; CDR3 protein: CSVEEVRSRHNEQFF
CDR3 length: 16; D gene: TRBD2; J gene: TRBJ2-2; clone size: few; V gene: TRBV5-1; CDR3 DNA: TGCGCCAGCAGTTTTAGCGGGAGTTCCGGCACCGGGGAGCTGTTTTTT; CDR3 protein: CASSFSGSSGTGELFF
CDR3 length: 15; D gene: NA; J gene: TRBJ1-2; clone size: NA; V gene: TRBV5-6; CDR3 DNA: TGTGCCAGCACCCTGTTTCCCGGTGGGAGCTATGGCTACACCTTC; CDR3 protein: CASTLFPGGSYGYTF
CDR3 length: 14; D gene: NA; J gene: TRBJ1-2; clone size: NA; V gene: TRBV7-2; CDR3 DNA: TGTGCCAGCAGCTTCGTCCCGACTGCCGATGGCTACACCTTC; CDR3 protein: CASSFVPTADGYTF
CDR3 length: 14; D gene: NA; J gene: TRBJ2-2; clone size: NA; V gene: TRBV18; CDR3 DNA: TGTGCCAGCTCACAACGGTCGGGTTCCGGGGAGCTGTTTTTT; CDR3 protein: CASSQRSGSGELFF
CDR3 length: 15; D gene: TRBD2; J gene: TRBJ2-7; clone size: NA; V gene: TRBV7-9; CDR3 DNA: TGTGCCAGCAGCTCCGGGGGGATGGAGACCTACGAGCAGTACTTC; CDR3 protein: CASSSGGMETYEQYF
CDR3 length: 15; D gene: NA; J gene: TRBJ1-5; clone size: NA; V gene: TRBV19; CDR3 DNA: TGTGCCAGTAGTATAGTGGGCTATAGCAATCAGCCCCAGCATTTT; CDR3 protein: CASSIVGYSNQPQHF
CDR3 length: 14; D gene: TRBD1; J gene: TRBJ1-2; clone size: NA; V gene: TRBV6-1; CDR3 DNA: TGTGCCAGCACCATGGACAGGCTTAAGCGCGGCTACACCTTC; CDR3 protein: CASTMDRLKRGYTF
CDR3 length: 14; D gene: NA; J gene: TRBJ2-3; clone size: once; V gene: TRBV11-3; CDR3 DNA: TGTGCCAGCGGCTTAGGCGGGTCCACAGATACGCAGTATTTT; CDR3 protein: CASGLGGSTDTQYF
CDR3 length: 14; D gene: NA; J gene: TRBJ1-2; clone size: few; V gene: TRBV5-6; CDR3 DNA: TGTGCCAGCATCCCACCCGGGATGGCTGATGGCTACACCTTC; CDR3 protein: CASIPPGMADGYTF
CDR3 length: 14; D gene: NA; J gene: TRBJ1-1; clone size: NA; V gene: TRBV4-1; CDR3 DNA: TGCGCCAGCAGCCAAGAGGTGAGGAACACTGAAGCTTTCTTT; CDR3 protein: CASSQEVRNTEAFF
CDR3 length: 15; D gene: TRBD1; J gene: TRBJ1-3; clone size: NA; V gene: TRBV11-2; CDR3 DNA: TGTGCCAGCAGCTTAGACCGGACAGGGGGAAACACCATATATTTT; CDR3 protein: CASSLDRTGGNTIYF
CDR3 length: 15; D gene: TRBD1; J gene: TRBJ2-7; clone size: NA; V gene: TRBV6-6; CDR3 DNA: TGTGCCAGCAGCCTGAGGAGACGGGACAGCTACGAGCAGTACTTC; CDR3 protein: CASSLRRRDSYEQYF
CDR3 length: 14; D gene: NA; J gene: TRBJ2-7; clone size: NA; V gene: TRBV19; CDR3 DNA: TGTGCCAGTAGTATAGCGGGGGTACCCTACGAGCAGTACTTC; CDR3 protein: CASSIAGVPYEQYF
CDR3 length: 15; D gene: NA; J gene: TRBJ1-2; clone size: NA; V gene: TRBV4-1; CDR3 DNA: TGCGCCAGCAGCCAGAGGCCCGGCAGCAACTATGGCTACACCTTC; CDR3 protein: CASSQRPGSNYGYTF
CDR3 length: 15; D gene: TRBD1; J gene: TRBJ1-1; clone size: once; V gene: TRBV10-2; CDR3 DNA: TGCGCCAGCAGTGAGAAAGACAGGGGAGACACTGAAGCTTTCTTT; CDR3 protein: CASSEKDRGDTEAFF
CDR3 length: 14; D gene: NA; J gene: TRBJ1-6; clone size: few; V gene: TRBV6-5; CDR3 DNA: TGTGCCAGCAACAAGGGGGGGCCAAGTTCACCCCTCCACTTT; CDR3 protein: CASNKGGPSSPLHF
CDR3 length: 14; D gene: NA; J gene: TRBJ1-5; clone size: NA; V gene: TRBV30; CDR3 DNA: TGTGCCTGGAGTTATGGGGGGAACAATCAGCCCCAGCATTTT; CDR3 protein: CAWSYGGNNQPQHF
CDR3 length: 16; D gene: TRBD1; J gene: TRBJ2-7; clone size: NA; V gene: TRBV2; CDR3 DNA: TGTGCCAGCAGTGAGTGGGACAGGGGGAAGGCCTACGAGCAGTACTTC; CDR3 protein: CASSEWDRGKAYEQYF
CDR3 length: 14; D gene: NA; J gene: TRBJ2-7; clone size: NA; V gene: TRBV2; CDR3 DNA: TGTGCCACCCAAGGTACCGGGAACTCCTACGAGCAGTACTTC; CDR3 protein: CATQGTGNSYEQYF
CDR3 length: 12; D gene: NA; J gene: TRBJ1-5; clone size: NA; V gene: TRBV5-6; CDR3 DNA: TGTGCCAGCAGCTTCTGGGGCCAGCCCCAGCATTTT; CDR3 protein: CASSFWGQPQHF
CDR3 length: 16; D gene: NA; J gene: TRBJ2-6; clone size: once; V gene: TRBV29-1; CDR3 DNA: TGCAGCGTGGTCACACGGGGGAGCTCTGGGGCCAACGTCCTGACTTTC; CDR3 protein: CSVVTRGSSGANVLTF
CDR3 length: 16; D gene: TRBD2; J gene: TRBJ2-3; clone size: NA; V gene: TRBV19; CDR3 DNA: TGTGCCAGTTCCGCCTCGGGCGGGGGGATGTCAGATACGCAGTATTTT; CDR3 protein: CASSASGGGMSDTQYF
CDR3 length: 14; D gene: NA; J gene: TRBJ2-2; clone size: NA; V gene: TRBV6-5; CDR3 DNA: TGTGCCAGCAGTTACGCGGGGGCCACCGGGGAGCTGTTTTTT; CDR3 protein: CASSYAGATGELFF